The 5 T cell receptor beta chains given below trace back to one sample, sequenced in a study of cytomegalovirus exposure and HLA in healthy donors. With 60 Vbeta and 13 Jbeta primers, the PCR was carried out. Profiling relied on immunoSEQ multiplex PCR, and the TCRdb table lists in-frame clones only, not all of them. The sample consists of 240,000 or so clones, around 81% of them appearing once. Sequencing input: PBMCs. The receptor source for this set is an older woman in good health and CMV-seropositive.

This chain connects TRBV7-3 to TRBJ1-1, with a weak D call TRBD1 (6 bases). V dropped 1 base and J dropped 4 bases, with 7 bases sitting between them. CDR1 is SGHTA and CDR2 is FQGTGA in the germline V gene. The CDR3 consists of 13 residues. CDR3 residues: CASSLNRATEAFF. CDR3 bases: TGTGCCAGCAGCTTAAACAGGGCCACTGAAGCTTTCTTT. Variable domain in full (rest from reference TRBV7-3 and TRBJ1-1): GAGVSQTPSNKVTEKGKYVELRCDPISGHTALYWYRQSLGQGPEFLIYFQGTGAADDSGLPNDRFFAVRPEGSVSTLKIQRTERGDSAVYLCASSLNRATEAFFGQGTRLTVV.

V is TRBV9 and J is TRBJ2-3, with 10 positions matching TRBD2. CDR3 length: 16 residues. Germline assignment: CDR1 SGDLS and CDR2 YYNGEE. V shed 4 bases, J shed 5 bases, and the junction held 10 bases outside the gene matches. The chain's CDR3 is CASSPRASGSGDTQYF. DNA for the CDR3: TGTGCCAGCAGCCCCCGGGCTAGCGGGAGTGGAGATACGCAGTATTTT.

V usage is TRBV28 and J usage is TRBJ1-4; possible D gene TRBD1, 6 bases. Germline V lookup: CDR1 MDHEN, CDR2 SYDVKM. V lost 4 bases, J lost 7 bases, and 19 bases lay in between. There are 16 residues in the CDR3. The CDR3 region has the DNA TGTGCCAGCAGTTCGAGGTCGTGGGGGCGCGGTGAAAAACTGTTTTTT. Protein sequence: CASSSRSWGRGEKLFF.

A single count supports this clone. The V and J genes are TRBV7-3 and TRBJ1-5, with TRBD1 matching 7 bases. This CDR3 has 13 amino acids. V dropped 2 bases and J dropped 7; count of bases not matched to a gene: 2. Germline V gene lookup returns CDR1 SGHTA and CDR2 FQGTGA. The chain's CDR3 is CASSLDRAQPQHF. CDR3 DNA: TGTGCCAGCAGCTTAGACAGGGCCCAGCCCCAGCATTTT.

This clone was seen once. The chain employs TRBV6-5 and TRBJ1-1; tentative D call: TRBD1 (6 bases). CDR3 size: 14 residues. Deletions cut 6 bases from V and 0 bases from J, with 11 bases between. CDR1 MNHEY and CDR2 SVGAGI come from the germline V gene. In DNA, the CDR3 is TGTGCCAGCAGCCAACAGGGCATGAACACTGAAGCTTTCTTT. It translates to CASSQQGMNTEAFF.